The present entry profiles one T cell receptor beta chain with its context. The protocol was immunoSEQ multiplex PCR, while the TCRdb copy is restricted to in-frame clones and leaves out a portion. The profile shows 50,000 to 80,000 clones, roughly 90% of them singletons. The sample comes from a study of cytomegalovirus exposure and HLA in healthy donors. The CDR3 is made up of 17 amino acids. The V end was cut by 3 bases, the J end by 0 bases, with 17 bases between. Germline CDR1 is MNHEY and CDR2 is SMNVEV (reference sequence). The sequence was obtained from a woman between 18 and 29 years old in good health and CMV-seronegative. This chain connects TRBV27 to TRBJ1-1, with D perhaps TRBD1 (5 bases). Material: PBMCs. The CDR3 spells CASSLIGGALMNTEAFF. CDR3 DNA sequence: TGTGCCAGCAGTTTGATCGGGGGTGCCTTAATGAACACTGAAGCTTTCTTT.